These 4 T cell receptor beta chains were all obtained from the same sample, sequenced in a study of cytomegalovirus exposure and HLA in healthy donors. Researchers ran the PCR with 60 Vbeta and 13 Jbeta primers. TCRdb's table, derived via immunoSEQ multiplex PCR, lists solely in-frame clones and lacks some. The sample holds tens of thousands of clones, roughly 9.1% seen once. The sample taken for sequencing was PBMCs. These receptors were collected from a man aged 55 to 70 in good health and CMV-seropositive.

The chain recombines TRBV7-6 with TRBJ2-2; tentative D call: TRBD2 (6 bases). The germline V and J ends were trimmed by 4 bases and 3 bases, with 9 bases remaining between them. Germline loops: CDR1 SGHVS, CDR2 FNYEAQ. The CDR3 runs to 14 residues. CDR3 region: CASSSRLDTGELFF. In DNA, the CDR3 is TGTGCCAGCAGCTCCAGACTAGACACCGGGGAGCTGTTTTTT. The full variable domain, in which reference TRBV7-6 and TRBJ2-2 provide the parts outside the CDR3, is GAGVSQSPRYKVTKRGQDVALRCDPISGHVSLYWYRQALGQGPEFLTYFNYEAQQDKSGLPNDRFSAERPEGSISTLTIQRTEQRDSAMYRCASSSRLDTGELFFGEGSRLTVL.

The sample holds one count of this clone. V usage is TRBV6-1 and J usage is TRBJ2-3; 8 bases match TRBD2. Germline CDR1 and CDR2: MNHNS and SASEGT. V lost 7 bases, J lost 5 bases, and 2 bases stayed unmatched. The CDR3 is made up of 12 amino acids. Here the CDR3 reads CASTGGEDTQYF. CDR3 bases: TGTGCCAGCACGGGGGGGGAAGATACGCAGTATTTT.

This clone was picked up a small number of times. The chain joins TRBV30 to TRBJ2-5; D perhaps matches TRBD1 (5 bases). The CDR3 runs to 11 residues. V lost 4 bases to trimming and J lost 5 bases, with 8 bases between them. CDR1 GTSNPN and CDR2 SVGIG come from the germline V gene (reference sequence). CDR3 nucleotide sequence: TGTGCCTGGACTTCAGGGGAGACCCAGTACTTC. Its protein is CAWTSGETQYF.

This clone was counted only a few times. DNA for the CDR3: TGTGCCAGCAGTGAGGCCGACAGGGGGCCCAATCAGCCCCAGCATTTT. Encoded protein: CASSEADRGPNQPQHF. V and J are TRBV6-1 and TRBJ1-5; 10 bases map to TRBD1. This CDR3 comprises 16 residues. Germline CDR1 reads MNHNS; CDR2 reads SASEGT. Trimming removed 3 bases from V and 3 bases from J; junction bases left unmatched: 5.